This is a list of T cell receptor beta chains from one sample in a study of blood T cell repertoires in COVID-19. TCRdb keeps only in-frame clones here, not all; method: immunoSEQ multiplex PCR. The data show roughly 220,000 clones, around 81% seen once. The sequenced sample consisted of PBMCs or T cells enriched from blood (not recorded which). The receptors were gathered from a man aged 25 to 40 with acute COVID-19. Both conserved end residues are trimmed from each CDR3.

v_call	j_call	cdr3_aa
TRBV5-4	TRBJ2-3	ASRDRVSDTQY
TRBV7-6	TRBJ2-7	ASSLKGTGAYEQY
TRBV10-3	TRBJ1-1	AISESGFDRGYTEAF
TRBV2	TRBJ1-1	ASSSFPVNTEAF
TRBV12-5	TRBJ1-2	ASGLFPPNLVHT
TRBV5-4	TRBJ2-5	ASSSPQGAQETQY
TRBV15	TRBJ2-7	ATSRVDRGYEQY
TRBV10-3	TRBJ2-1	AISGRTGAYNEQF
TRBV30	TRBJ1-1	AWRIGVTEAF
TRBV4-1	TRBJ1-4	ASSQPETGASEKLF
TRBV30	TRBJ1-3	AWTLGMGGSRGNTIY
TRBV18	TRBJ1-5	ASSPSDRGGNQPQH
TRBV7-3	TRBJ2-5	ASGQGGPETQY
TRBV14	TRBJ1-1	ASSLARQNTEAF
TRBV9	TRBJ1-1	ASSVAGGRPMNTEAF
TRBV13	TRBJ1-2	ASSLTYSNYGYT
TRBV27	TRBJ1-2	ASSLGAAGEAYGYT
TRBV18	TRBJ1-5	ASSPQQGAQPQH
TRBV10-2	TRBJ1-3	ASSLPGHGNTIY
TRBV18	TRBJ1-1	ASSLLNEAF
TRBV5-1	TRBJ2-1	ASSLAGPYNEQF
TRBV5-1	TRBJ2-7	ASGLTGRAYEQY
TRBV11-3	TRBJ2-2	ASSFTLGASTGELF
TRBV2	TRBJ1-1	ASSEIIGLKAF
TRBV27	TRBJ1-5	ASSYSLNQPQH
TRBV9	TRBJ2-3	ASSVVEGQGSQY
TRBV2	TRBJ2-1	ASSELAFRSEQF
TRBV7-2	TRBJ1-1	ASSLKSGGDIEAF
TRBV2	TRBJ1-1	ASSRRGGNEAF
TRBV10-3	TRBJ2-1	AIRGTSGVAGNEQF
TRBV6-5	TRBJ2-6	ASRPGAGANVLT
TRBV7-9	TRBJ2-5	ASSQIRGQQETQY
TRBV28	TRBJ2-7	ASSYGTGMTYEQY
TRBV9	TRBJ2-3	ASSGRTGVWITDTQY
TRBV2	TRBJ2-3	ASRLSPGLRGGVRTDTQY
TRBV7-9	TRBJ1-3	ASRRQDLSGNTIY
TRBV18	TRBJ1-4	ASSPGLPGTAHEKLF
TRBV27	TRBJ1-1	ASSKRGTEAF
TRBV29-1	TRBJ2-3	SVRRGPVADTQY